A single T cell receptor (beta chain) is shown here with its context. Its antigen is not identified. The run depth of the assay was deep. Source study methods: Filtering differed since immunoSEQ provided only junctions, with no quality scores. The data were produced by immunoSEQ multiplex PCR, yet TCRdb's version contains in-frame clones alone and is incomplete. V, J and clone size derive from that table, while D and trimming were established from the DNA sequence. This sample has about half a million clones, with over 70% found just once. The data were obtained in a study of shared clonotypes between healthy human individuals. Whole-study findings and limits: The authors sampled blood alone, and tissue repertoires likely differ.

The junction had 3 bases not matched to a gene; V was cut back by 6 bases and J by 3 bases. The germline V gene has CDR1 MNHNY and CDR2 SVGAGI (reference sequence). The CDR3 has 13 residues. This sequence joins TRBV6-6 and TRBJ2-7, with TRBD1 matching over 9 bases. The sample taken for sequencing was PBMCs. The receptor comes from a woman aged 40 to 50 in good health. Some clones in this sample may be carry-over from other donors' samples. The CDR3 sequence: CASRPGQGYEQYF. The CDR3 nucleotides read TGTGCCAGCAGACCGGGACAGGGCTACGAGCAGTACTTC.